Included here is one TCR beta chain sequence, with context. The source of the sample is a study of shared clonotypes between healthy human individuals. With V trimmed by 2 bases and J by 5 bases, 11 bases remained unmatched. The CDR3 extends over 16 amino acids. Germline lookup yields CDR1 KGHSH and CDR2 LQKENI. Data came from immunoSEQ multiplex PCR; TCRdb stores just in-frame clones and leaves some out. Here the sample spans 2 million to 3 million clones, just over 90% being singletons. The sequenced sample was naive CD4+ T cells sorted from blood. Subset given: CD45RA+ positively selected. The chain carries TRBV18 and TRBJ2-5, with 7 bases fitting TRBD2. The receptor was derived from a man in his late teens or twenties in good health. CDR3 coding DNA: TGTGCCAGCTCACCAGATAGCGGGCAACCTCCCGAGACCCAGTACTTC. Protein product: CASSPDSGQPPETQYF.